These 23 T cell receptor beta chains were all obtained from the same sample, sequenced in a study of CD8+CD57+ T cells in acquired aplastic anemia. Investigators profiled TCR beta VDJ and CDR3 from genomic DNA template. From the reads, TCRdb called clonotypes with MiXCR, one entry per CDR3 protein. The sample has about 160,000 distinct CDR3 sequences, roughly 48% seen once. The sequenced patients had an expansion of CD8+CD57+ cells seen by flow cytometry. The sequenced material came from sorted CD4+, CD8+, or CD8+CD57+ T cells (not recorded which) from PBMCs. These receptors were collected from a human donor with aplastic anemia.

The DNA for the CDR3 is TGTGCCGCTAGACGGGGACATAGTTCTGAAGCTTTCTTT. The encoded protein is CAARRGHSSEAFF. The chain uses TRBV2 and TRBJ1-1; TRBD1 might be the D (6 bases). Trimming took 11 bases from V and 6 from J, leaving 19 bases between them. Germline V lookup: CDR1 SNHLY, CDR2 FYNNEI. This CDR3 spans 13 amino acids.

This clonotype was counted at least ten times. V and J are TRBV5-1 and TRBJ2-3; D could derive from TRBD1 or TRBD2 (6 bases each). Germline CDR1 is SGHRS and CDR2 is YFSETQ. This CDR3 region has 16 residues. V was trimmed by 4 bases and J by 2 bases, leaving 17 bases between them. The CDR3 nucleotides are TGCGCCAGCAGCCGCTGGGGGGCCCGACTCACAGATACGCAGTATTTT. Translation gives CASSRWGARLTDTQYF.

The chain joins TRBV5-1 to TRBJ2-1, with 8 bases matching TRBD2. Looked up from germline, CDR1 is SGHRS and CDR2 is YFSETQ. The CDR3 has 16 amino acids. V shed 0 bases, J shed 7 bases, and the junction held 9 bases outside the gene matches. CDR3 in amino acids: CASSLVQREFSNEQFF. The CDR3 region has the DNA TGCGCCAGCAGCTTGGTGCAGCGGGAGTTTTCGAATGAGCAGTTCTTC.

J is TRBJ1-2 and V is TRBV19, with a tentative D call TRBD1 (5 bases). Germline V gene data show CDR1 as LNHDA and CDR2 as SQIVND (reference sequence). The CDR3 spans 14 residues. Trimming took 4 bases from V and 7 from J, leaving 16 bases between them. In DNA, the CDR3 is TGTGCCAGTAGTAAGACAGACGGAATGGGTGGCTACACCTTC. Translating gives CASSKTDGMGGYTF.

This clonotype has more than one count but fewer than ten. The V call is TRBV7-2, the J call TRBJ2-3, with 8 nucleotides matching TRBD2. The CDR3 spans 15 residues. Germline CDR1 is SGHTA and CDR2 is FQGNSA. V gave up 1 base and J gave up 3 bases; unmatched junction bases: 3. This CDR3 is CASSLGGGPTDTQYF. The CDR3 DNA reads TGTGCCAGCAGCTTAGGCGGGGGGCCAACAGATACGCAGTATTTT.

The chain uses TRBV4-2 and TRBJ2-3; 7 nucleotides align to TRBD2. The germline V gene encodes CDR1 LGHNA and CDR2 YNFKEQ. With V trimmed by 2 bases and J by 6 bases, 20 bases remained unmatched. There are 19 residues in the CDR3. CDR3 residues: CASSQCCCGRAAFCDTQYF. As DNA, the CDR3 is TGTGCCAGCAGCCAATGCTGTTGCGGGAGAGCCGCCTTTTGTGATACGCAGTATTTT.

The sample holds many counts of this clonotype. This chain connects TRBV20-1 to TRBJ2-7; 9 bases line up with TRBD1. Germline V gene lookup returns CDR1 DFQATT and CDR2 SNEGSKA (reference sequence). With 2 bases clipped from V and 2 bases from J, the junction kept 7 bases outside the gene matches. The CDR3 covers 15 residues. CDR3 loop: CSARPQGALTYEQYF. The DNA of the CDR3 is TGCAGTGCTAGACCACAGGGGGCGCTGACCTACGAGCAGTACTTC.

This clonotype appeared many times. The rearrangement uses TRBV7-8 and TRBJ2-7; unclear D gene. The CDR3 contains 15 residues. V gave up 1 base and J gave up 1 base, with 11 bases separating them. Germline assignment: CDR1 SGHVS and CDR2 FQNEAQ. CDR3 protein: CASSLVQGPSYEQYF. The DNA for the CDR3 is TGTGCCAGCAGCTTAGTGCAAGGACCATCCTACGAGCAGTACTTC.

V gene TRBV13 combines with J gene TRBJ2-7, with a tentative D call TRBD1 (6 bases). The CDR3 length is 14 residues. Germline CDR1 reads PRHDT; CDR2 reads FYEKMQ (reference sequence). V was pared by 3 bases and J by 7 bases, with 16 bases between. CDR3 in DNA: TGTGCCAGCAGCTTCGGACTGGGGGCGCGAGAGCAGTACTTC. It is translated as CASSFGLGAREQYF.

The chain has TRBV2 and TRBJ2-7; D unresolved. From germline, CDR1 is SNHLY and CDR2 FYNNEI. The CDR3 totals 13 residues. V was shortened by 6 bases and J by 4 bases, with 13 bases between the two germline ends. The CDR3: CASRGFGRYEQYF. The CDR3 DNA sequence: TGTGCCAGCAGGGGTTTCGGAAGGTACGAGCAGTACTTC.

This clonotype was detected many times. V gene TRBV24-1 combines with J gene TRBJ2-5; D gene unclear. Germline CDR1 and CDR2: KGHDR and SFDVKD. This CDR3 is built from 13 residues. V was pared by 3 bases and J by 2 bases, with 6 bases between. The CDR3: CATSDPFQETQYF. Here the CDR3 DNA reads TGTGCCACCAGTGATCCCTTTCAAGAGACCCAGTACTTC.

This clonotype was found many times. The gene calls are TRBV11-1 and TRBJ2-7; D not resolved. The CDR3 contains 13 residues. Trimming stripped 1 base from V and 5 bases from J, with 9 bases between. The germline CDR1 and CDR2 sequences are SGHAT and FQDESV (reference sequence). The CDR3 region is CASSLVWENEQYF. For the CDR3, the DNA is TGTGCCAGCAGCTTAGTCTGGGAAAACGAGCAGTACTTC.

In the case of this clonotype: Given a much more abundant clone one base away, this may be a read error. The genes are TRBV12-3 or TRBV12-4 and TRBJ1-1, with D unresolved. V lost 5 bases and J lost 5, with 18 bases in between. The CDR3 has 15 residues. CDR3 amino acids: CASSPRVLGETEAFF. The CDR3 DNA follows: TGTGCCAGCAGTCCTAGGGTGCTCGGTGAGACTGAAGCTTTCTTT.

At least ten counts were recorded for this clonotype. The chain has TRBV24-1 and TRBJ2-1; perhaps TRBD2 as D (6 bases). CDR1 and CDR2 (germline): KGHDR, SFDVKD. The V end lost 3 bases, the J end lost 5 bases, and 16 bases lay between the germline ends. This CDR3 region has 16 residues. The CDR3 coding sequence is TGTGCCACCAGTGATCCAACGACTAGTGCAAACAATGAGCAGTTCTTC. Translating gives CATSDPTTSANNEQFF.

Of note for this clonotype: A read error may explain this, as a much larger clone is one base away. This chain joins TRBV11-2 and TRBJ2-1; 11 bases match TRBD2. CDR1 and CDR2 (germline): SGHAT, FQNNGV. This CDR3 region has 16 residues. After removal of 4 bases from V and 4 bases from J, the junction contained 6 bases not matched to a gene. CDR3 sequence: CASSSFTSGSYNEQFF. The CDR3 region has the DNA TGTGCCAGCAGCTCTTTCACTAGCGGGAGTTACAATGAGCAGTTCTTC.

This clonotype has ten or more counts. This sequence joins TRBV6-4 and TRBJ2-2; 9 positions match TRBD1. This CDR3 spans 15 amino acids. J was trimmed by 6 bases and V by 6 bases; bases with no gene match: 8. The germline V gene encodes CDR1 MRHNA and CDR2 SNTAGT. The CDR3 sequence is CASSPGTGPSGELFF. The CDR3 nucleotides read TGTGCCAGCAGCCCAGGGACAGGGCCATCCGGGGAGCTGTTTTTT.

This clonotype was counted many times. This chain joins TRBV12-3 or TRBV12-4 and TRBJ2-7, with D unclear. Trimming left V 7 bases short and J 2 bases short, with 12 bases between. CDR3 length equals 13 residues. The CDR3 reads CASTVASTYEQYF. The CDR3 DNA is TGTGCCAGCACCGTGGCGTCGACCTACGAGCAGTACTTC.

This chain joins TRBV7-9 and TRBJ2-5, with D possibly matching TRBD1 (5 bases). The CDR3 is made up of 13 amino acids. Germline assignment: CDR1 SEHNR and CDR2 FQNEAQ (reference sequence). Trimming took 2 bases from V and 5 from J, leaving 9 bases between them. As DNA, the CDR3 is TGTGCCAGCAGCTTATCAGGGTGGGAGACCCAGTACTTC. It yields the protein CASSLSGWETQYF.

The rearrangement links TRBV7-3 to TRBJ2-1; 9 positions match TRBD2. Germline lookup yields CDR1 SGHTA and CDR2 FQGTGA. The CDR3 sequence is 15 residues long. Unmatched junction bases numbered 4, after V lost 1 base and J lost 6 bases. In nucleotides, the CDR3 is TGTGCCAGCAGCTTAAAAGCGGGGGGCGTCAATGAGCAGTTCTTC. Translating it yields CASSLKAGGVNEQFF.

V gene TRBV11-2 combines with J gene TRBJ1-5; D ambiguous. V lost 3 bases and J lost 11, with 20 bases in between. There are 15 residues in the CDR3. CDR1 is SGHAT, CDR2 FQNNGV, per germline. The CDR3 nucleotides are TGTGCCAGCAGCTTCACTAGCGGGAGGCTGGAGACCCAGCATTTT. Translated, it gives CASSFTSGRLETQHF. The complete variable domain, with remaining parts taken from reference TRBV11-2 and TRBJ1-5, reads EAGVAQSPRYKIIEKRQSVAFWCNPISGHATLYWYQQILGQGPKLLIQFQNNGVVDDSQLPKDRFSAERLKGVDSTLKIQPAKLEDSAVYLCASSFTSGRLETQHFGDGTRLSIL.

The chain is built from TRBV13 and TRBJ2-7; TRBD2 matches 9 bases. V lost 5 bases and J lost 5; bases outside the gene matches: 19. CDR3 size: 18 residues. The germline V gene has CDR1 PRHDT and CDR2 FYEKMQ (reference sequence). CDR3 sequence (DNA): TGTGCCAGCAGCAGGGGGTCGGGATGGCGGGAGGGCCCGAACGAGCAGTACTTC. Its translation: CASSRGSGWREGPNEQYF.

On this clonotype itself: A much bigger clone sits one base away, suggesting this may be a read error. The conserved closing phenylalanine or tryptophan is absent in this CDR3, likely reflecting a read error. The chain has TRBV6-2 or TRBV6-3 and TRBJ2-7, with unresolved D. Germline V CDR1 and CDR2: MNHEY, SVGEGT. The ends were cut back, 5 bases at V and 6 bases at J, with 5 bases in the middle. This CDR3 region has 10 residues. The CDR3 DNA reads TGTGCCAGCAGTATCGGCGAGCAGTACCTC. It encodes CASSIGEQYL.

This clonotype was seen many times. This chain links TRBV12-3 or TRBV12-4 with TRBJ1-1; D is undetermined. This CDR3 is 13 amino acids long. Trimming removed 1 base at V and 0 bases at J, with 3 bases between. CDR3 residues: CASSLVMNTEAFF. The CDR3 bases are TGTGCCAGCAGTTTAGTTATGAACACTGAAGCTTTCTTT.